Described below is a single T cell receptor beta chain sequence and its context. The method was immunoSEQ multiplex PCR; TCRdb's version includes in-frame clones alone and lacks a portion of them. The sample holds roughly 100,000 clones, roughly 80% seen once. The CDR3 length is 13 residues. V lost 4 bases, J lost 5 bases, and 13 bases lay in between. Germline assignment: CDR1 SGHNT and CDR2 YYREEE (reference sequence). The data derive from a study of blood T cell repertoires in COVID-19. Whole-study context: Acute and convalescent COVID-19 specimens originated in the United States, Italy and Spain. The cDNA or gDNA used as material had been derived from T cells, B-cell-depleted T cells, or PBMCs.

J is TRBJ2-7 and V is TRBV5-4, with D maybe TRBD1 (6 bases). The specimen was peripheral blood. This sequence originates from a woman older than 75 with active or convalescent COVID-19. CDR3 residues: CASSPNREHEQYF. In DNA, the CDR3 is TGTGCCAGCAGCCCTAACAGGGAACACGAGCAGTACTTC.